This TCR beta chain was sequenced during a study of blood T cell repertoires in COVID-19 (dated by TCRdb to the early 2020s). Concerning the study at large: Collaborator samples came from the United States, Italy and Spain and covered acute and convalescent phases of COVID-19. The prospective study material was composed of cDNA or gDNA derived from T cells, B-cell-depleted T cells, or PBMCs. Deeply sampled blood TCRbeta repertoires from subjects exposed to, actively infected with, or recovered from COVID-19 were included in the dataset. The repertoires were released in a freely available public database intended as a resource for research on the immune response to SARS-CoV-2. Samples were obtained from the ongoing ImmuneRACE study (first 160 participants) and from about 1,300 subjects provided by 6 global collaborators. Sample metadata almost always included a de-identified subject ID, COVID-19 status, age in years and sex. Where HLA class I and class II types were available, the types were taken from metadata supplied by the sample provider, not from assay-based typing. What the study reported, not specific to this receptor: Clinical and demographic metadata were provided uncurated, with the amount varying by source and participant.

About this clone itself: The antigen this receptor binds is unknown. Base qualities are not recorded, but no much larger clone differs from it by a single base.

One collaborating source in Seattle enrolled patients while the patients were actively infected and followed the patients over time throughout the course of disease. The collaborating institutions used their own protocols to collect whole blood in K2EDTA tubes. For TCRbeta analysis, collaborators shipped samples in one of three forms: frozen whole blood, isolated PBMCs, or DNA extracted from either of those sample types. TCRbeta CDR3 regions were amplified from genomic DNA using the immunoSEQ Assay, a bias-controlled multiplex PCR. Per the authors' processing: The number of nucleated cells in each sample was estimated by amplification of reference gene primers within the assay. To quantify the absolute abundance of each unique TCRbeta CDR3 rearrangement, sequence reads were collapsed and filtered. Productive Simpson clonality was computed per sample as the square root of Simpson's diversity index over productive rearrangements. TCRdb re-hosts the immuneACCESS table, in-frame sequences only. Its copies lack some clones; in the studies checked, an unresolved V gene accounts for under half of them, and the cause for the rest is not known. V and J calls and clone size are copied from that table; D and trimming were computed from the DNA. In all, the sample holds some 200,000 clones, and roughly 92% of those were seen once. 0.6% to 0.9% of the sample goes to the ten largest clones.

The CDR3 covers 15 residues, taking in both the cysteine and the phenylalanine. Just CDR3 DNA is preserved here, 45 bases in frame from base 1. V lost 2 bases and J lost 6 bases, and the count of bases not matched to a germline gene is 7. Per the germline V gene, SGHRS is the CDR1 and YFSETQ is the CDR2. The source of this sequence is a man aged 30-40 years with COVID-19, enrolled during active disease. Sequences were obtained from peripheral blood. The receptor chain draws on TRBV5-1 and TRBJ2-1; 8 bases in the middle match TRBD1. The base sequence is TGCGCCAGCAGCTTAGCTTTAACAGGGGGCAATGAGCAGTTCTTC. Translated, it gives CASSLALTGGNEQFF.